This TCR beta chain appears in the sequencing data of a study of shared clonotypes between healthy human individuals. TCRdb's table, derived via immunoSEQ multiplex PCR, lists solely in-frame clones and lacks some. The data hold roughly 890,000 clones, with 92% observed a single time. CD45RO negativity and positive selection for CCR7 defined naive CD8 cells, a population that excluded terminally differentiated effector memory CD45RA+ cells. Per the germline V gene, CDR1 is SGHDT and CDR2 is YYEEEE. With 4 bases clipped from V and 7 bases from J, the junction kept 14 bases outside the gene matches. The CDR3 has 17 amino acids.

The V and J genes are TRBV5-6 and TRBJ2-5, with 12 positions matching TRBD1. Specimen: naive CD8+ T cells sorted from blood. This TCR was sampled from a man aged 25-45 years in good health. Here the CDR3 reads CASSQGTGGYWMGTQYF. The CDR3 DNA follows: TGTGCCAGCAGCCAGGGGACAGGGGGCTATTGGATGGGGACCCAGTACTTC.